Presented here are 21 T cell receptor beta chains from one specimen sequenced in a study of technical replicates of blood from several donors. Clones were read by immunoSEQ multiplex PCR, and TCRdb kept only the in-frame ones, dropping some. This sample yields about 89,000 clones, of which approximately 93% are seen a single time; 0.24% belongs to the top ten. Sequencing input: T cells isolated from PBMCs. These receptors originate from a human donor in good health.

V gene TRBV7-6 combines with J gene TRBJ1-2; maybe TRBD1 (5 bases). CDR1 and CDR2 from the germline V gene are SGHVS and FNYEAQ. V was shortened by 1 base and J by 3 bases, with 6 bases between the two germline ends. There are 13 residues in the CDR3. This chain's CDR3 is CASSLGQYYGYTF. The CDR3, as DNA: TGTGCCAGCAGCTTAGGACAGTACTATGGCTACACCTTC.

The chain links TRBV28 to TRBJ2-3; D may be TRBD2 (6 bases). The V and J ends lost 1 base and 2 bases respectively, with 16 bases between them. CDR3 length: 17 amino acids. Germline V CDR1 and CDR2: MDHEN, SYDVKM. This CDR3 is CASSLFVRRVLTDTQYF. DNA for the CDR3: TGTGCCAGCAGTTTATTCGTTCGGAGGGTCCTCACAGATACGCAGTATTTT.

This clone was counted between two and nine times. This chain joins TRBV6-1 and TRBJ1-2; 7 nucleotides align to TRBD1. CDR3 length: 14 residues. J lost 7 bases, V lost 7 bases, and 12 bases had no gene match. Germline V gene lookup returns CDR1 MNHNS and CDR2 SASEGT. Here the CDR3 DNA reads TGTGCCAGCAACCGCGAGACAGGGTCCGGTGGCTACACCTTC. This gives the protein CASNRETGSGGYTF.

The count of this clone is one. This chain connects TRBV2 to TRBJ2-7; perhaps TRBD1 as D (5 bases). Germline V gene data show CDR1 as SNHLY and CDR2 as FYNNEI. The CDR3 is 19 amino acids. V shed 4 bases and J shed 3 bases, with 28 bases lying between them. The CDR3 bases are TGTGCCAGCAGTGCGCCTCAGGGTCCCTTACCGGTTCCGGGCTACGAGCAGTACTTC. Its translation: CASSAPQGPLPVPGYEQYF.

The chain employs TRBV14 and TRBJ2-3, with a weak D call TRBD1 (6 bases). Looked up from germline, CDR1 is SGHDN and CDR2 is FVKESK. Deletions cut 1 base from V and 2 bases from J, with 7 bases between. The CDR3 is 14 amino acids. The CDR3 bases are TGTGCCAGCAGCCAAGTGGGACACACAGATACGCAGTATTTT. Amino acid sequence: CASSQVGHTDTQYF.

The V and J genes are TRBV5-6 and TRBJ2-2, with D possibly being TRBD1 (5 bases). The length of the CDR3 is 15 residues. In germline, CDR1 is SGHDT, CDR2 YYEEEE. V was cut by 1 base and J by 1 base, with 8 bases left in between. CDR3 loop: CASSLYRLNTGELFF. The CDR3, as DNA: TGTGCCAGCAGCTTGTACAGGTTGAACACCGGGGAGCTGTTTTTT.

The chain is built from TRBV7-9 and TRBJ1-4; possibly TRBD1 for D (6 bases). This CDR3 region has 14 residues. The germline V gene encodes CDR1 SEHNR and CDR2 FQNEAQ (reference sequence). The germline V and J ends were trimmed by 1 base and 7 bases, with 10 bases remaining between them. CDR3 nucleotide sequence: TGTGCCAGCAGCTTAGTGGGGGCGTCTGAAAAACTGTTTTTT. This gives the protein CASSLVGASEKLFF.

The chain uses TRBV28 and TRBJ2-2; D is ambiguous. Germline values: CDR1 MDHEN, CDR2 SYDVKM. V was shortened by 1 base and J by 5 bases, with 8 bases between the two germline ends. The length of the CDR3 is 14 residues. The CDR3 nucleotides read TGTGCCAGCAGTTTATTCCCCTCGACCGGGGAGCTGTTTTTT. Translated: CASSLFPSTGELFF.

J is TRBJ2-1 and V is TRBV19, with 12 bases that match TRBD2. CDR3 size: 18 residues. J lost 6 bases, V lost 7 bases, and 16 bases had no gene match. The germline CDR1 and CDR2 sequences are LNHDA and SQIVND (reference sequence). The CDR3 is CASTPRRASGGAGNEQFF. CDR3 coding DNA: TGTGCCAGTACTCCCAGGAGGGCTAGCGGGGGGGCCGGCAATGAGCAGTTCTTC.

The chain recombines TRBV4-1 with TRBJ2-5, with a possible D match to TRBD1 (5 bases). The CDR3 has 15 residues. Deletions cut 1 base from V and 2 bases from J, with 11 bases between. Germline V gene data show CDR1 as MGHRA and CDR2 as YSYEKL. CDR3 loop: CASSQVPKGQETQYF. The CDR3 nucleotides read TGCGCCAGCAGCCAAGTACCAAAGGGGCAAGAGACCCAGTACTTC.

The gene calls are TRBV19 and TRBJ1-4; D is unresolved. The CDR3 contains 13 residues. The V and J ends lost 4 bases and 1 base respectively, with 4 bases between them. Looked up from germline, CDR1 is LNHDA and CDR2 is SQIVND (reference sequence). CDR3 loop: CASSTGTNEKLFF. The CDR3 DNA reads TGTGCCAGTAGTACGGGAACTAATGAAAAACTGTTTTTT.

As DNA, the CDR3 is TGTGCCAGCAGCTTCCACCGACTAGCGAACACCTACGAGCAGTACTTC. As protein: CASSFHRLANTYEQYF. The J gene is TRBJ2-7, the V gene TRBV7-3; 8 positions agree with TRBD2. Per the germline V gene, CDR1 is SGHTA and CDR2 is FQGTGA. The junction had 9 bases not matched to a gene; V was cut back by 3 bases and J by 2 bases. The CDR3 is 16 residues long.

V gene TRBV20-1 combines with J gene TRBJ1-2; D not certain. V dropped 4 bases and J dropped 6 bases, with 6 bases sitting between them. Germline CDR1 reads DFQATT; CDR2 reads SNEGSKA (reference sequence). CDR3 size: 10 residues. For the CDR3, the DNA is TGCAGTGCTATTGAGGATGGCTACACCTTC. Its translation is CSAIEDGYTF.

The gene calls are TRBV25-1 and TRBJ1-2, with a tentative D call TRBD1 (5 bases). The CDR3 loop spans 14 amino acids. With 3 bases removed from V and 0 bases from J, the gap between germline ends came to 8 bases. Germline V gene lookup returns CDR1 MGHDK and CDR2 SYGVNS. The CDR3 DNA follows: TGTGCCAGCAGTGAGGGGCCAACTAACTATGGCTACACCTTC. It is translated as CASSEGPTNYGYTF.

This clone was observed once. This rearrangement joins TRBV6-1 to TRBJ1-4; D gene ambiguous. V lost 4 bases and J 7 bases, leaving 13 bases between the germline ends. The CDR3 runs to 14 residues. Germline CDR1 reads MNHNS; CDR2 reads SASEGT. The CDR3 DNA reads as TGTGCCAGCAGTGGGACTCCAACCGGTGAAAAACTGTTTTTT. This translates into CASSGTPTGEKLFF.

The V and J genes are TRBV4-1 and TRBJ2-7; 9 bases fit TRBD2. Germline-derived CDR1 and CDR2 are MGHRA and YSYEKL. This CDR3 has 19 residues. V was pared by 6 bases and J by 5 bases, with 23 bases of the junction left unmatched. CDR3 sequence: CASRGVVRNSGRSFHEQYF. CDR3 nucleotide sequence: TGCGCCAGCAGAGGGGTAGTTAGAAACAGCGGGAGGTCTTTCCACGAGCAGTACTTC.

This chain joins TRBV9 and TRBJ1-2; no clear D gene. The germline V gene has CDR1 SGDLS and CDR2 YYNGEE. V was shortened by 0 bases and J by 7 bases, with 10 bases between the two germline ends. CDR3 length: 13 residues. The CDR3, as DNA: TGTGCCAGCAGCGTAGGCGAGGGTCCTGGCTACACCTTC. This codes for CASSVGEGPGYTF.

CDR3 in DNA: TGTGCCAGCAGCTCGACAAGACAGTACGAGCAGTACTTC. The encoded protein is CASSSTRQYEQYF. This chain connects TRBV7-9 to TRBJ2-7, with a tentative D call TRBD1 (5 bases). V was clipped by 4 bases and J by 4 bases, with 11 bases between them. CDR3 length: 13 residues. Germline V CDR1 and CDR2: SEHNR, FQNEAQ (reference sequence).

V is TRBV5-4 and J is TRBJ1-2; D might be TRBD1 (5 bases). V lost 2 bases, J lost 3 bases, and 17 bases lay in between. Germline V gene data show CDR1 as SGHNT and CDR2 as YYREEE (reference sequence). CDR3 length: 16 amino acids. The CDR3 DNA follows: TGTGCCAGCAGCTTACCTACTCTGACAGCTTACTATGGCTACACCTTC. Translation gives CASSLPTLTAYYGYTF.

The chain couples TRBV5-5 to TRBJ1-5; no reliable D call. The CDR3 is 16 residues long. Trimming removed 0 bases from V and 2 bases from J, with 12 bases in between. Germline assignment: CDR1 SGHKS and CDR2 YYEKEE (reference sequence). CDR3 sequence: CASSLAPGSGNQPQHF. CDR3 bases: TGTGCCAGCAGCTTGGCGCCGGGTTCGGGCAATCAGCCCCAGCATTTT.

This rearrangement joins TRBV2 to TRBJ1-2; 7 nucleotides agree with TRBD1. CDR3 length: 14 residues. Germline V lookup: CDR1 SNHLY, CDR2 FYNNEI. J gave up 0 bases and V 4 bases, and 2 bases lay outside the gene matches. The CDR3, as DNA: TGTGCCAGCAGTGGGGACAGCTCTAACTATGGCTACACCTTC. This encodes CASSGDSSNYGYTF.